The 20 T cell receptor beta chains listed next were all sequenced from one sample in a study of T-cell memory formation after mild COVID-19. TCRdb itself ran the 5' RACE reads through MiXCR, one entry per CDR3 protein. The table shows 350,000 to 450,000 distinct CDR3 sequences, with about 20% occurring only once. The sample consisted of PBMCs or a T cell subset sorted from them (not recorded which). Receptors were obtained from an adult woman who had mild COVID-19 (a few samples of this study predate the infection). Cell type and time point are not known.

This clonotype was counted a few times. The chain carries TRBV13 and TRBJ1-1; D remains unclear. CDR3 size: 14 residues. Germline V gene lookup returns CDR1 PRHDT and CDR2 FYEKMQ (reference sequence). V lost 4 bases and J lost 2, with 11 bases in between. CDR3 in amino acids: CASSSRLQNTEAFF. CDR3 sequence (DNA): TGTGCCAGCAGCTCACGACTGCAAAACACTGAAGCTTTCTTT.

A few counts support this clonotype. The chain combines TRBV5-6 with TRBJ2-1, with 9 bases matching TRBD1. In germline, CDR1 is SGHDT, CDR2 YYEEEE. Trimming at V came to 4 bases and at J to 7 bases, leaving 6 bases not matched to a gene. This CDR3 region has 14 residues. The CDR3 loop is CASSPRGTGNEQFF. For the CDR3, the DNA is TGTGCCAGCAGCCCGAGGGGGACAGGGAATGAGCAGTTCTTC.

The CDR3 DNA reads TGCAGTGCTAGAGATTTCTCAAGCGGGGGTAACAATGAGCAGTTCTTC. This encodes CSARDFSSGGNNEQFF. The gene calls are TRBV20-1 and TRBJ2-1; 8 nucleotides line up with TRBD2. After removal of 0 bases from V and 5 bases from J, the junction contained 9 bases not matched to a gene. Germline CDR1 and CDR2: DFQATT and SNEGSKA (reference sequence). The CDR3 extends over 16 amino acids.

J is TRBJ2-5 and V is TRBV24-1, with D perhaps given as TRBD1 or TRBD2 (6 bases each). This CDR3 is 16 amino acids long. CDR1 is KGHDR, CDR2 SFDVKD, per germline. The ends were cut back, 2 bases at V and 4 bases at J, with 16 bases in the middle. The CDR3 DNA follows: TGTGCCACCAGTGATTCGGGGACAAAAGCGGGAGAGACCCAGTACTTC. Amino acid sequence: CATSDSGTKAGETQYF.

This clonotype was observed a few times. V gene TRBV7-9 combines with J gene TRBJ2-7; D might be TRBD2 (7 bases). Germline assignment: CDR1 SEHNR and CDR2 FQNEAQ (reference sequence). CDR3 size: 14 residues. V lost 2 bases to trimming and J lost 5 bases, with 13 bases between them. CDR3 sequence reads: CASSLRRGGHEQYF. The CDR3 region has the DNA TGTGCCAGCAGCTTACGGAGGGGGGGCCACGAGCAGTACTTC.

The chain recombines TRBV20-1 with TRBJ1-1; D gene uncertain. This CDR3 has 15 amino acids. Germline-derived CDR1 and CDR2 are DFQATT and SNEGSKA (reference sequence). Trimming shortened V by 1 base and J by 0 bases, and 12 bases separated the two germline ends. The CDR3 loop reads CSARAHNPMNTEAFF. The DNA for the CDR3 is TGCAGTGCTAGAGCACATAATCCGATGAACACTGAAGCTTTCTTT.

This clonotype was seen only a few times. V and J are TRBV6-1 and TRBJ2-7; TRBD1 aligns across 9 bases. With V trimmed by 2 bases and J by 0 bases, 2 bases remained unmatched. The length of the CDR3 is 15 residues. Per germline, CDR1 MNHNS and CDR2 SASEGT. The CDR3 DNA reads TGTGCCAGCAGTGAACCGACAGGGGGCTCCTACGAGCAGTACTTC. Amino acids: CASSEPTGGSYEQYF.

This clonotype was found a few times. CDR3 in DNA: TGTGCCAGCAGCCAGGAAAGCGGGAGCTCGGTTAGCGAGCAGTACTTC. This gives the protein CASSQESGSSVSEQYF. The chain employs TRBV4-2 and TRBJ2-7; 8 nucleotides match TRBD2. CDR1 is LGHNA, CDR2 YNFKEQ, per germline. CDR3 length: 16 residues. J gave up 6 bases and V 3 bases, and 13 bases lay outside the gene matches.

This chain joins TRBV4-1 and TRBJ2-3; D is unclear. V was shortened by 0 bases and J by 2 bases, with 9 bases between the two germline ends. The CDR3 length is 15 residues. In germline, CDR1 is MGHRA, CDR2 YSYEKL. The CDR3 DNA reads TGCGCCAGCAGCCAAGATACGCGTACCACAGATACGCAGTATTTT. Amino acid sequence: CASSQDTRTTDTQYF.

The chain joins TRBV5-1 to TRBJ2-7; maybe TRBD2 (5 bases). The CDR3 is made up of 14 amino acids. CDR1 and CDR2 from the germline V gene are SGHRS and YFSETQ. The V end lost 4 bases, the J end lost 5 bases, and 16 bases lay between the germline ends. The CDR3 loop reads CASSQPGRRDEQYF. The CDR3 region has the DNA TGCGCCAGCAGCCAGCCGGGTAGGCGGGACGAGCAGTACTTC.

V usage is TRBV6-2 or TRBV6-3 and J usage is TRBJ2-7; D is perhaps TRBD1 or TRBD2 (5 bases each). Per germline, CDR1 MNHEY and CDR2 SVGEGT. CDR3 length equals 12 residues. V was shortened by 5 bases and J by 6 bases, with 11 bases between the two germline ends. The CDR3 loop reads CASSPQGPEQYF. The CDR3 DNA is TGTGCCAGCAGTCCTCAGGGACCCGAGCAGTACTTC.

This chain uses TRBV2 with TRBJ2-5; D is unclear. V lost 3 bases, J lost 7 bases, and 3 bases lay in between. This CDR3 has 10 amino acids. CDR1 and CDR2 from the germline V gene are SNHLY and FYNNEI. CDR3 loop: CASSERTQYF. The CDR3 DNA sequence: TGTGCCAGCAGTGAGAGGACCCAGTACTTC.

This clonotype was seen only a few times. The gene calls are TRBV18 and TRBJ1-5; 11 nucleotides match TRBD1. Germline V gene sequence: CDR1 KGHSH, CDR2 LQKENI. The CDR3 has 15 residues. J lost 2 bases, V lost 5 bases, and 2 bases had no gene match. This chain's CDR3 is CASSGQGAGNQPQHF. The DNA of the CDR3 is TGTGCCAGCTCAGGACAGGGGGCTGGCAATCAGCCCCAGCATTTT.

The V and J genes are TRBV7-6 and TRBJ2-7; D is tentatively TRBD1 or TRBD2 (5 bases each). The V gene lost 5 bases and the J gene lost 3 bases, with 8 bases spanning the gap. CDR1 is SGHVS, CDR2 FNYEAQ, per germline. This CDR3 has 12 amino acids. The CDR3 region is CASSGTDYEQYF. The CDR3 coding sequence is TGTGCCAGCAGCGGGACCGACTACGAGCAGTACTTC.

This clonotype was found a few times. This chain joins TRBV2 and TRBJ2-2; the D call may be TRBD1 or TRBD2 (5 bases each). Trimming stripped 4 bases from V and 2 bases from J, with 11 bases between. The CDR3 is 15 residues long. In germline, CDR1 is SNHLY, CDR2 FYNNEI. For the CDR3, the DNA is TGTGCCAGCAGTGTGGGGCTAGCAAACACCGGGGAGCTGTTTTTT. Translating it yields CASSVGLANTGELFF. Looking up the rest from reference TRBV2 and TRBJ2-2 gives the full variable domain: EPEVTQTPSHQVTQMGQEVILRCVPISNHLYFYWYRQILGQKVEFLVSFYNNEISEKSEIFDDQFSVERPDGSNFTLKIRSTKLEDSAMYFCASSVGLANTGELFFGEGSRLTVL.

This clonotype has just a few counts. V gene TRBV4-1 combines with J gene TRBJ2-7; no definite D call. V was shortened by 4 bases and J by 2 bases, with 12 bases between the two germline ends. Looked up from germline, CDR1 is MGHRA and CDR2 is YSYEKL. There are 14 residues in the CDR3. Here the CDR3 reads CASSPPGRTYEQYF. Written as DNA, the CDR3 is TGCGCCAGCAGCCCCCCCGGACGAACCTACGAGCAGTACTTC.

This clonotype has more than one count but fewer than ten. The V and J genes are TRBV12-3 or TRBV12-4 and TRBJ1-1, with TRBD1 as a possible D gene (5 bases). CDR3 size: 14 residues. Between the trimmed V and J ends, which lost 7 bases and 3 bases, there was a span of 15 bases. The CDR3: CASTGTGGHTEAFF. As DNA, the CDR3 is TGTGCCAGCACCGGGACGGGAGGGCACACTGAAGCTTTCTTT.

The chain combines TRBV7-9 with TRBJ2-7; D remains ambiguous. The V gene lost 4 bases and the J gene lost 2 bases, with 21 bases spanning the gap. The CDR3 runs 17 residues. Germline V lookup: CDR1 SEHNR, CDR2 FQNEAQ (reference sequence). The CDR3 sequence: CASSSWPDLDAAYEQYF. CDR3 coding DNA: TGTGCCAGCAGCTCTTGGCCCGACTTGGACGCAGCCTACGAGCAGTACTTC.

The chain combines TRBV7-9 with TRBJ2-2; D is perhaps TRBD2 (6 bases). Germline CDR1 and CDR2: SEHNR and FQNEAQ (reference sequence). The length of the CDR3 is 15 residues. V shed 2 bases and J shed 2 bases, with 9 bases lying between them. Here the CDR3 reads CASSLFGGNTGELFF. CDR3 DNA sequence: TGTGCCAGCAGCTTATTCGGGGGAAACACCGGGGAGCTGTTTTTT.

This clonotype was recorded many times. CDR3 protein: CATSSALRGREVYF. In DNA, the CDR3 is TGTGCCACCAGCAGTGCCCTTCGAGGAAGGGAGGTGTATTTT. This chain links TRBV15 with TRBJ2-3; possible D gene TRBD2, 6 bases. There are 14 residues in the CDR3. The germline V gene has CDR1 LNHNV and CDR2 YYDKDF (reference sequence). V lost 3 bases, J lost 14 bases, and 21 bases lay in between.